These 3 T cell receptor beta chains originate from one sample sequenced in a study of cytomegalovirus exposure and HLA in healthy donors. The PCR used 60 Vbeta and 13 Jbeta primers. TCRdb keeps only in-frame clones here, not all; method: immunoSEQ multiplex PCR. The sample contains 110,000 or so clones, 69% of which appear only once. Source material: PBMCs. The receptors were gathered from a man under 40 in good health and CMV-seronegative.

The CDR3 reads CASSQDYLRFRDSNTEAFF. Written as DNA, the CDR3 is TGCGCCAGCAGCCAAGATTACCTAAGATTCAGGGACAGTAACACTGAAGCTTTCTTT. The chain links TRBV4-3 to TRBJ1-1, with TRBD1 matching over 7 bases. Germline V gene lookup returns CDR1 LGHNA and CDR2 YSLEER. V shed 0 bases and J 2 bases; nucleotides not matched to a gene: 15. The CDR3 has 19 amino acids.

CDR3 sequence (DNA): TGCGCCAGCAGATGGGACAGAGGTAACCCAGATACGCAGTATTTT. Translated, it gives CASRWDRGNPDTQYF. The J gene is TRBJ2-3, the V gene TRBV10-2, with 7 bases identical to TRBD1. The CDR3 totals 15 residues. Germline V gene data show CDR1 as WSHSY and CDR2 as SAAADI. J lost 4 bases, V lost 6 bases, and 10 bases had no gene match.

The rearrangement uses TRBV6-5 and TRBJ1-1, with unresolved D. The CDR3 extends over 13 amino acids. The germline V and J ends were trimmed by 4 bases and 2 bases, with 8 bases remaining between them. Germline V gene data show CDR1 as MNHEY and CDR2 as SVGAGI. Here the CDR3 DNA reads TGTGCCAGCAGTTCAGTCGAAAACACTGAAGCTTTCTTT. The encoded protein is CASSSVENTEAFF.